This T cell receptor beta chain was identified in a study of PD-1 blockade in classical Hodgkin lymphoma. Study findings and constraints: At baseline, newly diagnosed patients reportedly showed less TCR diversity than healthy donors.

Described time point: cycle 4 day 1 (C4D1), after less than 7 weeks of nivolumab. With no exception, relapse followed autologous stem cell transplantation in all patients, and brentuximab vedotin exposure varied. The study recorded best responses of complete response, partial response or progressive disease. On this clone: Antigen unknown.

Per the germline V gene, CDR1 is SGHRS and CDR2 is YFSETQ. After removal of 0 bases from V and 9 bases from J, the junction contained 4 bases not matched to a gene. The CDR3 extends over 13 amino acids. Some clones are missing from TCRdb's copy, which holds only in-frame ones; the method was immunoSEQ multiplex PCR. The data show about 21,000 clones, with over 65% seen just once and about 19% held by the top ten. Sequencing was performed on peripheral blood mononuclear cells (PBMCs), taken before the fourth cycle of nivolumab. The receptor was isolated from a human donor with classical Hodgkin lymphoma. V and J are TRBV5-1 and TRBJ2-3; 7 bases agree with TRBD2. In DNA, the CDR3 is TGCGCCAGCAGCTTGGCAGGCGGGAGAACGCAGTATTTT. It codes for CASSLAGGRTQYF.